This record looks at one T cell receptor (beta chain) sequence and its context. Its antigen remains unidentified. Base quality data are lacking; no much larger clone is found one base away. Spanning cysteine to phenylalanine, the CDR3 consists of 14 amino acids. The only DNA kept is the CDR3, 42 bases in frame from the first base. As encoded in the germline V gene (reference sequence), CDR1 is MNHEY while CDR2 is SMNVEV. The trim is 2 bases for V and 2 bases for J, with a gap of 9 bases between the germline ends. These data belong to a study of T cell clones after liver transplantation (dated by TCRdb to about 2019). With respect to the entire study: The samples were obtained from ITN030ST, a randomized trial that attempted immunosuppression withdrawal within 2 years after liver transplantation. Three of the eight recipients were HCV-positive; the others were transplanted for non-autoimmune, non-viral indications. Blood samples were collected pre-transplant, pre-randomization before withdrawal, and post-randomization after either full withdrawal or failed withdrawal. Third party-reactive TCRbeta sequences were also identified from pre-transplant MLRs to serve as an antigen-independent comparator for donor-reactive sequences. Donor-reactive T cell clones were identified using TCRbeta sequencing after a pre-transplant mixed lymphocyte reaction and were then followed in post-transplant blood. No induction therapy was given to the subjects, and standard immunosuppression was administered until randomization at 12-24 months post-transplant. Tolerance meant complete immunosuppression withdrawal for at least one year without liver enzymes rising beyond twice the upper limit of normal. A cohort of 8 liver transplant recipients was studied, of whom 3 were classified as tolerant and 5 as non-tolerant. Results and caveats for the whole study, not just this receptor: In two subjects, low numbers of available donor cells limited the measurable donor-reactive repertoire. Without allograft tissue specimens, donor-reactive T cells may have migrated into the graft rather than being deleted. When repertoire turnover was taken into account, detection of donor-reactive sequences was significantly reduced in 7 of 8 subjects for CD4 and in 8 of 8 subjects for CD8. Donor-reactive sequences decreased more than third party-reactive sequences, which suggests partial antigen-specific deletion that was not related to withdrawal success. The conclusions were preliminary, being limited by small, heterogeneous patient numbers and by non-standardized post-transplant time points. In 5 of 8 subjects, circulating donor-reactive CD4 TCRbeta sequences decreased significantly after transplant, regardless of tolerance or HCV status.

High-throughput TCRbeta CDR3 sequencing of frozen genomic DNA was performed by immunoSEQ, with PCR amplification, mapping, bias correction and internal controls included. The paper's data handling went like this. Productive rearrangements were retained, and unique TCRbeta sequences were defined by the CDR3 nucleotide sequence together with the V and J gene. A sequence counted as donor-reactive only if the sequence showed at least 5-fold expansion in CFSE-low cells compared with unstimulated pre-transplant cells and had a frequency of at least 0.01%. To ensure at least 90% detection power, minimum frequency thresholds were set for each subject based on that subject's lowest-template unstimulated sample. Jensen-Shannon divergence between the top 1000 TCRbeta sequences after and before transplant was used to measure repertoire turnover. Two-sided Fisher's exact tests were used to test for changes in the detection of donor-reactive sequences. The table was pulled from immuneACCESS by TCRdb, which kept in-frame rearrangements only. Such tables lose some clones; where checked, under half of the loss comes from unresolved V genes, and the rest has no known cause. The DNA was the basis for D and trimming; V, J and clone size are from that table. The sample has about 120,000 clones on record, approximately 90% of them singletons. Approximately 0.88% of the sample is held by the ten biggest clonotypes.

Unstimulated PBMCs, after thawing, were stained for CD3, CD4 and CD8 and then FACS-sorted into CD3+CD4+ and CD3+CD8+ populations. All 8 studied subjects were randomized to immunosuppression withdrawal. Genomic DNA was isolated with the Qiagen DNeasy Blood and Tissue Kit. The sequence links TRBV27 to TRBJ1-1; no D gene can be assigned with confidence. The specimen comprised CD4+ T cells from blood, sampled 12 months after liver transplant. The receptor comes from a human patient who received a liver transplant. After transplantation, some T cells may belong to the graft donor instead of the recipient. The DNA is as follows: TGTGCCAGCAGTTTAATTGGGCCTAACACTGAAGCTTTCTTT. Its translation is CASSLIGPNTEAFF.